These 29 T cell receptor beta chains came from one sample sequenced in a study of shared clonotypes between healthy human individuals (dated by TCRdb to 2020 to 2021). Libraries were prepared through the immunoSEQ multiplex PCR assay. TCRdb stores this immuneACCESS table with in-frame sequences only. Part of the clones is absent; in the studies checked, under half of the shortfall reflects unresolved V genes, and no reason is known for the rest. The sample table lists roughly 1,600,000 clones, about 98.5% of them with a count of one. Approximately 0.4% of the sample goes to the ten largest clones. Sequencing was carried out using naive CD4+ T cells sorted from blood. The cell subset or site label, as the study defines it: CD45RA+ positively selected. These TCRs come from a man aged 25-45 years in good health.

In DNA form, the CDR3 reads TGCGCCAGCAGTGCGTGGGCAGGGGGACAGCCCCAGCATTTT. Translating gives CASSAWAGGQPQHF. The chain has TRBV10-2 and TRBJ1-5; 7 bases line up with TRBD1. V shed 4 bases, J shed 7 bases, and the junction held 7 bases outside the gene matches. This CDR3 contains 14 residues. The germline V gene has CDR1 WSHSY and CDR2 SAAADI.

In its sample, this clone was seen once. V usage is TRBV7-2 and J usage is TRBJ2-1; TRBD2 matches at 7 bases. The CDR3 totals 18 residues. CDR1 is SGHTA, CDR2 FQGNSA, per germline. The trim removed 2 bases at V and 4 bases at J, leaving 14 bases unmatched. The CDR3 DNA sequence: TGTGCCAGCAGCTTACCCCGCCGAGGAGCGGGGCTGTACAATGAGCAGTTCTTC. It is translated as CASSLPRRGAGLYNEQFF.

V and J are TRBV11-2 and TRBJ2-1; no firm D call. V was shortened by 11 bases and J by 4 bases, with 12 bases between the two germline ends. Looked up from germline, CDR1 is SGHAT and CDR2 is FQNNGV. This CDR3 spans 12 amino acids. The CDR3 DNA reads TGTGCCTCCGAGCAGGCTTACAATGAGCAGTTCTTC. Protein sequence: CASEQAYNEQFF.

V and J are TRBV7-2 and TRBJ2-5; perhaps TRBD2 as D (7 bases). This CDR3 contains 14 residues. V lost 6 bases to trimming and J lost 2 bases, with 13 bases between them. Per germline, CDR1 SGHTA and CDR2 FQGNSA. Here the CDR3 DNA reads TGTGCCAGCAGAGCCGGGGGGCGTCAAGAGACCCAGTACTTC. Amino acids: CASRAGGRQETQYF. Full variable domain (remainder filled in from reference TRBV7-2 and TRBJ2-5): GAGVSQSPSNKVTEKGKDVELRCDPISGHTALYWYRQSLGQGLEFLIYFQGNSAPDKSGLPSDRFSAERTGGSVSTLTIQRTQQEDSAVYLCASRAGGRQETQYFGPGTRLLVL.

V and J are TRBV6-1 and TRBJ2-1, with D unclear. The V gene lost 2 bases and the J gene lost 6 bases, with 5 bases spanning the gap. The CDR3 length is 12 residues. Germline V gene data show CDR1 as MNHNS and CDR2 as SASEGT. The CDR3 DNA sequence: TGTGCCAGCAGTGAAACTCCCAATGAGCAGTTCTTC. Its protein is CASSETPNEQFF.

In this sample, this clone turned up once. The chain joins TRBV4-2 to TRBJ2-7; no clear D. Germline CDR1 and CDR2: LGHNA and YNFKEQ. The CDR3 has 13 amino acids. V shed 4 bases and J shed 2 bases, with 9 bases lying between them. CDR3 DNA: TGTGCCAGCAGCCCAGACTGGACCTACGAGCAGTACTTC. Translated: CASSPDWTYEQYF.

A remark on this clone: Other DNA sequences in this specimen translate into the identical CDR3. DNA for the CDR3: TGCAGCGTTGAAGGACTAGCGAGTACAGATACGCAGTATTTT. The encoded protein is CSVEGLASTDTQYF. The V and J genes are TRBV29-1 and TRBJ2-3; TRBD2 agrees at 8 bases. This CDR3 has 14 amino acids. V lost 1 base and J lost 3; bases outside the gene matches: 3. Germline-derived CDR1 and CDR2 are SQVTM and ANQGSEA.

CDR3 protein: CASSESQGIGYTF. The CDR3 coding sequence is TGTGCCAGCAGTGAGTCCCAGGGGATTGGCTACACCTTC. The chain has TRBV2 and TRBJ1-2; maybe TRBD1 (6 bases). The V end was cut by 3 bases, the J end by 7 bases, with 12 bases between. Per the germline V gene, CDR1 is SNHLY and CDR2 is FYNNEI. The CDR3 extends over 13 amino acids.

This rearrangement joins TRBV9 to TRBJ1-3; D call uncertain. Germline assignment: CDR1 SGDLS and CDR2 YYNGEE. The CDR3 runs to 19 residues. V gave up 1 base and J gave up 0 bases, with 20 bases separating them. The DNA for the CDR3 is TGTGCCAGCAGCGTAAGTCCCCTAGGCAGCGCGACCTCTGGAAACACCATATATTTT. Protein product: CASSVSPLGSATSGNTIYF.

V gene TRBV5-1 combines with J gene TRBJ1-2; TRBD1 is a possible D gene (6 bases). V was pared by 1 base and J by 0 bases, with 13 bases between. CDR1 is SGHRS and CDR2 is YFSETQ in the germline V gene. This CDR3 contains 16 residues. CDR3 sequence reads: CASSLTSDRTNYGYTF. In DNA form, the CDR3 reads TGCGCCAGCAGCTTGACTTCAGACAGGACTAACTATGGCTACACCTTC. The whole variable domain, filled in from reference TRBV5-1 and TRBJ1-2, reads KAGVTQTPRYLIKTRGQQVTLSCSPISGHRSVSWYQQTPGQGLQFLFEYFSETQRNKGNFPGRFSGRQFSNSRSEMNVSTLELGDSALYLCASSLTSDRTNYGYTFGSGTRLTVV.

This chain uses TRBV19 with TRBJ2-1, with TRBD2 as a possible D gene (6 bases). This CDR3 is 16 amino acids long. Trimming cost V 5 bases and J 0 bases, with 14 bases left between them. In germline, CDR1 is LNHDA, CDR2 SQIVND (reference sequence). The CDR3 reads CASSRGALSSYNEQFF. The CDR3 bases are TGTGCCAGTAGTCGCGGGGCCCTAAGCTCCTACAATGAGCAGTTCTTC.

The CDR3 loop reads CASSFVSGQFSNQPQHF. The CDR3 DNA sequence: TGTGCCAGCAGTTTCGTTAGTGGACAGTTTAGCAATCAGCCCCAGCATTTT. The chain recombines TRBV28 with TRBJ1-5, with D possibly matching TRBD1 (6 bases). CDR1 is MDHEN, CDR2 SYDVKM, per germline. Trimming shortened V by 3 bases and J by 0 bases, and 15 bases separated the two germline ends. CDR3 length: 17 residues. The full variable domain, in which reference TRBV28 and TRBJ1-5 provide the parts outside the CDR3, is DVKVTQSSRYLVKRTGEKVFLECVQDMDHENMFWYRQDPGLGLRLIYFSYDVKMKEKGDIPEGYSVSREKKERFSLILESASTNQTSMYLCASSFVSGQFSNQPQHFGDGTRLSIL.

The chain links TRBV5-4 to TRBJ1-2; D is undetermined. V was cut by 4 bases and J by 6 bases, with 13 bases left in between. CDR3 length equals 13 residues. Germline V gives CDR1 SGHNT, CDR2 YYREEE (reference sequence). CDR3 sequence reads: CASSGKFRDGYTF. CDR3 DNA: TGTGCCAGCAGCGGCAAATTCCGAGATGGCTACACCTTC.

This chain links TRBV9 with TRBJ2-1; 9 bases fit TRBD2. The CDR3 extends over 15 amino acids. V lost 0 bases, J lost 7 bases, and 5 bases stayed unmatched. CDR1 is SGDLS, CDR2 YYNGEE, per germline. The CDR3 reads CASSVGPSGVNEQFF. The CDR3 DNA is TGTGCCAGCAGCGTAGGGCCTAGCGGGGTTAATGAGCAGTTCTTC.

The chain combines TRBV6-4 with TRBJ2-3, with D perhaps TRBD1 (6 bases). There are 16 residues in the CDR3. V lost 5 bases and J lost 6, with 21 bases in between. Germline V CDR1 and CDR2: MRHNA, SNTAGT. As DNA, the CDR3 is TGTGCCAGCAGTCCCCTGTCCAGGGGTATGACGGATACGCAGTATTTT. Amino acids: CASSPLSRGMTDTQYF.

The DNA for the CDR3 is TGTGCCAGCAGCTTAGAACCAGGGAGGGCTGGGGCCAACGTCCTGACTTTC. Its protein product is CASSLEPGRAGANVLTF. The gene calls are TRBV11-3 and TRBJ2-6; TRBD2 agrees at 7 bases. Germline CDR1 is SGHNT and CDR2 is YENEEA. With V trimmed by 0 bases and J by 2 bases, 4 bases remained unmatched. This CDR3 contains 17 residues. Together with reference TRBV11-3 and TRBJ2-6, the CDR3 gives the full variable domain: EAGVVQSPRYKIIEKKQPVAFWCNPISGHNTLYWYLQNLGQGPELLIRYENEEAVDDSQLPKDRFSAERLKGVDSTLKIQPAELGDSAVYLCASSLEPGRAGANVLTFGAGSRLTVL.

The chain has TRBV7-9 and TRBJ2-1, with D possibly being TRBD2 (5 bases). V dropped 5 bases and J dropped 9 bases, with 14 bases sitting between them. Germline V gene data show CDR1 as SEHNR and CDR2 as FQNEAQ (reference sequence). The CDR3 runs to 13 residues. The CDR3, as DNA: TGTGCCAGCAGCGAACTAGGTCTGGCTGAGCAGTTCTTC. Translated, it gives CASSELGLAEQFF.

The sample holds one count of this clone. J is TRBJ2-2 and V is TRBV15; D unclear. This CDR3 has 15 residues. Germline V lookup: CDR1 LNHNV, CDR2 YYDKDF (reference sequence). The V gene lost 3 bases and the J gene lost 6 bases, with 14 bases spanning the gap. The CDR3 bases are TGTGCCACCAGCAGGTCCCGGGTGGTATCCGGGGAGCTGTTTTTT. Its translation is CATSRSRVVSGELFF.

The chain joins TRBV27 to TRBJ2-3; 7 bases agree with TRBD2. In germline, CDR1 is MNHEY, CDR2 SMNVEV (reference sequence). V trimming: 3 bases; J trimming: 4 bases; junction bases outside the gene matches: 7. This CDR3 region has 15 residues. CDR3 DNA sequence: TGTGCCAGCAGTTTTAAGCCTAGCGGCGCAGATACGCAGTATTTT. Encoded protein: CASSFKPSGADTQYF.

This chain connects TRBV6-1 to TRBJ2-7; 10 nucleotides align to TRBD1. In germline, CDR1 is MNHNS, CDR2 SASEGT. Germline trimming cut 5 bases from V and 2 bases from J; bases unmatched to any gene: 6. The CDR3 length is 15 residues. As DNA, the CDR3 is TGTGCCAGCAGTCCAGCCGGGACAGGGGCCTACGAGCAGTACTTC. This translates into CASSPAGTGAYEQYF.

The V gene is TRBV19, the J gene TRBJ2-4; 7 bases agree with TRBD1. The germline V gene has CDR1 LNHDA and CDR2 SQIVND (reference sequence). The CDR3 totals 14 residues. V lost 6 bases and J lost 5; bases outside the gene matches: 7. The CDR3 loop is CASSDRARENIQYF. The DNA for the CDR3 is TGTGCCAGTAGCGACAGGGCTAGGGAAAACATTCAGTACTTC.

In regard to this clone: The same CDR3 is also encoded by other DNA sequences in this sample. The chain links TRBV5-1 to TRBJ2-4, with D unresolved. CDR1 is SGHRS, CDR2 YFSETQ, per germline. This CDR3 contains 14 residues. With 0 bases removed from V and 0 bases from J, the gap between germline ends came to 4 bases. In DNA form, the CDR3 reads TGCGCCAGCAGCTTGGACCTAGCCAAAAACATTCAGTACTTC. Translating gives CASSLDLAKNIQYF.

The rearrangement uses TRBV6-6 and TRBJ2-5, with 11 bases that match TRBD2. With 4 bases clipped from V and 5 bases from J, the junction kept 6 bases outside the gene matches. Germline CDR1 and CDR2: MNHNY and SVGAGI (reference sequence). The CDR3 covers 15 residues. CDR3 residues: CASSFPGLAGETQYF. For the CDR3, the DNA is TGTGCCAGCAGTTTCCCCGGACTAGCGGGCGAGACCCAGTACTTC.

V is TRBV5-1 and J is TRBJ2-1, with 9 positions matching TRBD1. Germline V gene data show CDR1 as SGHRS and CDR2 as YFSETQ. The CDR3 spans 16 residues. Unmatched junction bases numbered 3, after V lost 0 bases and J lost 2 bases. The CDR3 DNA is TGCGCCAGCAGCTTGGGGACAGGGGCGCCCTACAATGAGCAGTTCTTC. Translated, it gives CASSLGTGAPYNEQFF.

The CDR3 nucleotides are TGTGCCAGCAGTCGACTAGGGACTAGCGGGAGTTTTCGCCCCTACGAGCAGTACTTC. Translation: CASSRLGTSGSFRPYEQYF. V usage is TRBV27 and J usage is TRBJ2-7, with 14 bases fitting TRBD2. This CDR3 is built from 19 residues. Germline loops: CDR1 MNHEY, CDR2 SMNVEV (reference sequence). The V and J ends lost 5 bases and 2 bases, in that order; junction bases with no gene match: 14.

The genes are TRBV7-9 and TRBJ2-5, with TRBD2 identical over 15 bases. The V segment lost 5 bases and the J segment 4 bases; nucleotides outside the gene matches: 8. Per the germline V gene, CDR1 is SEHNR and CDR2 is FQNEAQ (reference sequence). CDR3 length: 17 residues. The CDR3 region has the DNA TGTGCCAGCAGCCCGCGGACTAGCGGGAGGGCCGGAGAGACCCAGTACTTC. This translates into CASSPRTSGRAGETQYF.

The chain joins TRBV14 to TRBJ2-7, with D tentatively TRBD2 (6 bases). The germline V gene encodes CDR1 SGHDN and CDR2 FVKESK. Trimming pared 0 bases from V and 2 bases from J, leaving 17 bases between. The CDR3 extends over 17 amino acids. In nucleotides, the CDR3 is TGTGCCAGCAGCCAAGATTCCCGTTGGAGGGTTGCCTACGAGCAGTACTTC. Protein: CASSQDSRWRVAYEQYF. Looking up the rest from reference TRBV14 and TRBJ2-7 gives the full variable domain: EAGVTQFPSHSVIEKGQTVTLRCDPISGHDNLYWYRRVMGKEIKFLLHFVKESKQDESGMPNNRFLAERTGGTYSTLKVQPAELEDSGVYFCASSQDSRWRVAYEQYFGPGTRLTVT.

The genes are TRBV19 and TRBJ1-5, with 11 bases identical to TRBD1. There are 19 residues in the CDR3. Germline values: CDR1 LNHDA, CDR2 SQIVND (reference sequence). The J segment lost 4 bases and the V segment lost 6 bases, leaving 17 bases of the junction unmatched. CDR3 sequence: CASSTIGTGGAAGNQPQHF. The CDR3 nucleotides are TGTGCCAGTAGCACGATCGGGACAGGGGGTGCGGCTGGTAATCAGCCCCAGCATTTT.

The table lists this clone with a count of one. The chain couples TRBV15 to TRBJ2-7, with 10 nucleotides matching TRBD2. V gave up 4 bases and J gave up 1 base; unmatched junction bases: 4. Germline V CDR1 and CDR2: LNHNV, YYDKDF (reference sequence). This CDR3 spans 15 amino acids. The CDR3 region is CATSNSGRRSYEQYF. CDR3 in DNA: TGTGCCACCAGCAATAGCGGGAGGCGTTCCTACGAGCAGTACTTC.